The 24 T cell receptor beta chains presented below share a single source sample, sequenced in a study of T cell repertoires in cytomegalovirus infection. TCRdb ran MiXCR on the reads and lists one entry per CDR3 protein. The sample shows about 400,000 distinct CDR3 sequences, nearly 35% of them seen only once. No antigen has been assigned to these receptors. Sequenced here: cultured PBMCs, sampled from culture after CMV antigen stimulation. Every receptor here comes from a human donor in good health (CMV status not recorded). Some clones in this sample may be carry-over from other donors' samples.

This clonotype was seen a handful of times. CDR3 sequence (DNA): TGTGCCAGTAGTATCACAGAGGAGGGCACTGAAGCTTTCTTT. Translating gives CASSITEEGTEAFF. This chain connects TRBV19 to TRBJ1-1; D call uncertain. The V gene's germline CDR1 is LNHDA and CDR2 SQIVND (reference sequence). The CDR3 is 14 residues long. V lost 3 bases, J lost 4 bases, and 12 bases lay in between.

In its sample, this clonotype was seen many times. The gene calls are TRBV7-2 and TRBJ2-3, with D possibly TRBD2 on 6 matching bases. Germline loops: CDR1 SGHTA, CDR2 FQGNSA. This CDR3 comprises 14 residues. V dropped 7 bases and J dropped 5 bases, with 16 bases sitting between them. The CDR3 here is CASTPGVHGDTQYF. Here the CDR3 DNA reads TGTGCCAGCACCCCGGGAGTTCACGGAGATACGCAGTATTTT.

This clonotype was seen more than once but under ten times. V and J are TRBV4-1 and TRBJ1-5; no firm D call. The CDR3 loop spans 13 amino acids. Trimming removed 1 base at V and 4 bases at J, with 5 bases between. Germline V gives CDR1 MGHRA, CDR2 YSYEKL. This CDR3 reads CASSQVQNQPQHF. CDR3 nucleotides: TGCGCCAGCAGCCAAGTTCAAAATCAGCCCCAGCATTTT.

This clonotype was counted many times. The J gene is TRBJ1-4, the V gene TRBV7-2, with 7 nucleotides matching TRBD1. CDR3 length equals 15 residues. The V segment lost 1 base and the J segment 8 bases; nucleotides outside the gene matches: 7. CDR1 and CDR2 from the germline V gene are SGHTA and FQGNSA. The CDR3 region has the DNA TGTGCCAGCAGCTTAGGAGCAGGGGGTAGCGAAAAACTGTTTTTT. Residues: CASSLGAGGSEKLFF.

The sample holds a few counts of this clonotype. The CDR3 loop is CATRQGPTDTQYF. The DNA for the CDR3 is TGTGCCACGCGACAGGGACCCACAGATACGCAGTATTTT. This chain connects TRBV6-1 to TRBJ2-3; 7 nucleotides line up with TRBD1. The CDR3 sequence is 13 residues long. CDR1 is MNHNS, CDR2 SASEGT, per germline. J was trimmed by 2 bases and V by 10 bases; bases with no gene match: 6.

V and J are TRBV10-2 and TRBJ2-3; maybe TRBD2 (5 bases). The V end was cut by 6 bases, the J end by 4 bases, with 14 bases between. The CDR3 loop spans 14 amino acids. Germline CDR1 reads WSHSY; CDR2 reads SAAADI. The CDR3 is CASRDPVLADTQYF. CDR3 DNA: TGCGCCAGCAGGGACCCCGTACTAGCAGATACGCAGTATTTT.

The chain joins TRBV11-2 to TRBJ1-3; TRBD1 matches at 7 bases. Germline V CDR1 and CDR2: SGHAT, FQNNGV. The CDR3 is made up of 14 amino acids. J was trimmed by 6 bases and V by 5 bases; bases with no gene match: 7. The CDR3 loop is CASSLGTEANTIYF. CDR3 nucleotides: TGTGCCAGCAGCCTCGGGACAGAAGCAAACACCATATATTTT.

This clonotype has more than one count but fewer than ten. V is TRBV5-1 and J is TRBJ2-5, with 8 positions matching TRBD1. After removal of 4 bases from V and 2 bases from J, the junction contained 7 bases not matched to a gene. CDR1 SGHRS and CDR2 YFSETQ come from the germline V gene. The CDR3 sequence is 15 residues long. DNA of the CDR3: TGCGCCAGCAGCCTGGGGACAGGAAGACAAGAGACCCAGTACTTC. Its translation is CASSLGTGRQETQYF.

This clonotype was counted a few times. CDR3 region: CASSFPGTSGRQYTYNEQFF. The CDR3, as DNA: TGTGCCAGCAGCTTCCCTGGGACTAGCGGGAGGCAATACACCTACAATGAGCAGTTCTTC. This chain joins TRBV7-6 and TRBJ2-1; the match to TRBD2 covers 15 bases. This CDR3 comprises 20 residues. Trimming removed 3 bases from V and 2 bases from J; junction bases left unmatched: 11. Per the germline V gene, CDR1 is SGHVS and CDR2 is FNYEAQ.

The chain joins TRBV12-3 or TRBV12-4 to TRBJ2-3; 9 bases align to TRBD2. V lost 3 bases to trimming and J lost 5 bases; unmatched junction nucleotides: 15. The CDR3 has 18 amino acids. The CDR3 is CASSFFIAGVTGIDTQYF. CDR3 bases: TGTGCCAGCAGTTTTTTTATAGCGGGAGTCACAGGGATAGATACGCAGTATTTT.

This clonotype was observed a handful of times. The chain has TRBV19 and TRBJ1-2; D is unclear. CDR1 is LNHDA, CDR2 SQIVND, per germline (reference sequence). The CDR3 extends over 14 amino acids. V dropped 6 bases and J dropped 5 bases, with 16 bases sitting between them. CDR3 coding DNA: TGTGCCAGTAGCCCCCAGGTCGGGTTATATGGCTACACCTTC. Translated, it gives CASSPQVGLYGYTF.

This chain joins TRBV7-2 and TRBJ2-1, with 8 bases lining up with TRBD2. CDR3 length: 15 amino acids. The germline V gene encodes CDR1 SGHTA and CDR2 FQGNSA. V lost 7 bases and J lost 5; bases outside the gene matches: 10. DNA for the CDR3: TGTGCCAGCACTTCTGGCGGGAGGATGAACAATGAGCAGTTCTTC. Residues: CASTSGGRMNNEQFF. Using reference TRBV7-2 and TRBJ2-1 for the parts outside the CDR3, the full variable domain is GAGVSQSPSNKVTEKGKDVELRCDPISGHTALYWYRQSLGQGLEFLIYFQGNSAPDKSGLPSDRFSAERTGGSVSTLTIQRTQQEDSAVYLCASTSGGRMNNEQFFGPGTRLTVL.

The chain couples TRBV6-2 or TRBV6-3 to TRBJ2-7, with 7 bases that match TRBD1. The CDR3 extends over 14 amino acids. Germline V CDR1 and CDR2: MNHEY, SVGEGT. Trimming took 6 bases from V and 4 from J; bases not matched to a gene: 9. CDR3 residues: CASSRDRESYEQYF. CDR3 nucleotide sequence: TGTGCCAGCAGCCGCGACAGGGAGTCGTACGAGCAGTACTTC.

This clonotype was observed a handful of times. This rearrangement joins TRBV20-1 to TRBJ2-2, with no clear D. CDR1 and CDR2 from the germline V gene are DFQATT and SNEGSKA (reference sequence). V was clipped by 1 base and J by 0 bases, with 12 bases between them. This CDR3 contains 16 residues. DNA for the CDR3: TGCAGTGCTAGAGTTAGGAGCGTCGCGAACACCGGGGAGCTGTTTTTT. It encodes CSARVRSVANTGELFF.

The V and J genes are TRBV6-1 and TRBJ2-7, with 8 bases fitting TRBD1. In germline, CDR1 is MNHNS, CDR2 SASEGT. The CDR3 consists of 14 residues. Here the CDR3 DNA reads TGTGCCAGCAGGGAAGGGACAGGTAATAGTGAGCAGTACGTC. Encoded protein: CASREGTGNSEQYV.

The V gene is TRBV6-1, the J gene TRBJ1-1; D is unresolved. Germline values: CDR1 MNHNS, CDR2 SASEGT. V lost 2 bases and J 1 base, leaving 8 bases between the germline ends. The CDR3 totals 14 residues. CDR3: CASSEILQNTEAFF. The DNA for the CDR3 is TGTGCCAGCAGTGAAATTTTGCAGAACACTGAAGCTTTCTTT.

A few counts support this clonotype. The rearrangement links TRBV10-3 to TRBJ1-3; D is uncertain. With 6 bases removed from V and 0 bases from J, the gap between germline ends came to 3 bases. CDR1 is ENHRY and CDR2 is SYGVKD in the germline V gene. The CDR3 runs 12 residues. CDR3 in amino acids: CAIRDSGNTIYF. The CDR3 coding sequence is TGTGCCATCAGAGACTCTGGAAACACCATATATTTT.

This clonotype was observed a handful of times. J is TRBJ1-5 and V is TRBV7-8; possibly TRBD1 for D (6 bases). The CDR3 consists of 15 residues. The V and J ends lost 5 bases and 5 bases respectively, with 16 bases between them. The germline CDR1 and CDR2 sequences are SGHVS and FQNEAQ. The CDR3 bases are TGTGCCAGCAGCCGAGGCCGGGACACCCATCAGCCCCAGCATTTT. Translation gives CASSRGRDTHQPQHF.

This clonotype was seen a handful of times. This sequence joins TRBV7-2 and TRBJ2-3, with TRBD2 matching over 13 bases. Trimming took 6 bases from V and 4 from J; bases not matched to a gene: 10. This CDR3 spans 17 amino acids. Germline V gene sequence: CDR1 SGHTA, CDR2 FQGNSA. CDR3 DNA sequence: TGTGCCAGCAGGGAACGGACTAGCGGGAGTGCCCCAGATACGCAGTATTTT. Translation gives CASRERTSGSAPDTQYF.

The chain links TRBV2 to TRBJ2-2; D tentatively reads TRBD1 or TRBD2 (5 bases each). Germline V lookup: CDR1 SNHLY, CDR2 FYNNEI. V lost 8 bases, J lost 3 bases, and 13 bases lay in between. The CDR3 runs 14 residues. CDR3 sequence: CASRQLGDTGELFF. For the CDR3, the DNA is TGTGCCAGCCGACAGTTGGGGGACACCGGGGAGCTGTTTTTT.

This clonotype was seen ten or more times. V and J are TRBV7-2 and TRBJ1-2; 8 bases match TRBD1. J lost 4 bases, V lost 1 base, and 5 bases had no gene match. The CDR3 is made up of 15 amino acids. The germline V gene has CDR1 SGHTA and CDR2 FQGNSA. The CDR3 region has the DNA TGTGCCAGCAGCTTAGACAGGGGGGGAAGCTATGGCTACACCTTC. Translated: CASSLDRGGSYGYTF.

The chain joins TRBV20-1 to TRBJ2-2; a possible D gene is TRBD2 (6 bases). Germline CDR1 and CDR2: DFQATT and SNEGSKA (reference sequence). V lost 6 bases, J lost 1 base, and 9 bases lay in between. This CDR3 has 13 amino acids. The CDR3 is CSASSGNTGELFF. The CDR3 DNA is TGCAGTGCGAGTAGCGGGAACACCGGGGAGCTGTTTTTT.

This rearrangement joins TRBV6-1 to TRBJ2-2, with TRBD2 as a possible D gene (7 bases). V was pared by 9 bases and J by 1 base, with 18 bases between. This CDR3 is built from 16 residues. Germline V gene sequence: CDR1 MNHNS, CDR2 SASEGT. The CDR3 reads CARGGRDSLNTGELFF. As DNA, the CDR3 is TGTGCCAGGGGGGGGCGGGACTCCCTGAACACCGGGGAGCTGTTTTTT.

This clonotype was observed a handful of times. The rearrangement links TRBV7-6 to TRBJ2-1; D remains ambiguous. This CDR3 region has 14 residues. Germline V gives CDR1 SGHVS, CDR2 FNYEAQ. V was shortened by 4 bases and J by 7 bases, with 14 bases between the two germline ends. This CDR3 is CASSSTNALNEQFF. The CDR3 DNA is TGTGCCAGCAGCTCCACTAATGCCCTTAATGAGCAGTTCTTC.